This is a list of T cell receptor beta chains from one sample in a study of CD8 T cells in Susac syndrome. Each CDR3 protein is one row after TCRdb ran MiXCR on the immunoSEQ multiplex PCR reads. Of tens of thousands of distinct CDR3 sequences in the sample, around 96% were seen once. The sample comprised CD4+ T cells from PBMCs. The receptor set was obtained from a human donor with multiple sclerosis. CDR3s include the opening cysteine and the closing phenylalanine or tryptophan. A D gene is named only where the DNA matches it firmly.

>TRBJ2-5|TRBV4-2|-
TGTGCCAGCAGCCAAGGTCCAGGGTCCTACCAAGAGACCCAGTACTTC
CASSQGPGSYQETQYF
>TRBJ1-6|TRBV20-1|-
TGCAGTGGGCGTCCGGGCCCCTATAATTCACCCCTCCACTTT
CSGRPGPYNSPLHF
>TRBJ2-6|TRBV7-9|-
TGTGCCAGCAGCCGGGCGGAGACTGGGGCCAACGTCCTGACTTTC
CASSRAETGANVLTF
>TRBJ2-1|TRBV28|-
TGTGCCAGCAGTTCACGTAGACTCCAAGTGGCCTACAATGAGCAGTTCTTC
CASSSRRLQVAYNEQFF
>TRBJ2-2|TRBV19|-
TGTGCCAGTAGTATAAGCAGGAACACCGGGGAGCTGTTTTTT
CASSISRNTGELFF
>TRBJ2-5|TRBV7-9|TRBD2
TGTGCCAGCAGCTTAGTCCTAGCGGGGGGGGAGACCCAGTACTTC
CASSLVLAGGETQYF
>TRBJ1-1|TRBV20-1|-
TGCAGTGCTAGTCCGGACACTGAAGCTTTCTTT
CSASPDTEAFF
>TRBJ2-5|TRBV12-3/TRBV12-4|-
TGTGCCAGCAGTTTAAGTTCAGTAGCGGAGACCCAGTACTTC
CASSLSSVAETQYF
>TRBJ2-1|TRBV6-2/TRBV6-3|-
TGTGCCAGCAGTTACTTGCGGGGGCCCCCGGCGGAGCAGTTCTTC
CASSYLRGPPAEQFF
>TRBJ1-4|TRBV12-3/TRBV12-4|-
TGTGCCAGCAGTCACTCCCCGATTTGGGAGAAACTGTTTTTT
CASSHSPIWEKLFF
>TRBJ2-1|TRBV7-9|TRBD2
TGTGCCAGCAGCTCTAGCGGGGGGTCTAATGAGCAGTTCTTC
CASSSSGGSNEQFF